The rows below give T cell receptor beta chains drawn from one sample of a study of Ad26.COV2.S vaccination and SARS-CoV-2 variants. Only in-frame clones appear in the TCRdb table, and some are missing; sequencing was by immunoSEQ multiplex PCR. The sample includes about 250,000 clones, around nine tenths of them seen just once. The source material was peripheral blood, sampled in a trial of Ad26.COV2.S vaccine versus placebo. These receptors were collected from a person aged 18-60 years who received the Ad26.COV2.S COVID-19 vaccine or a placebo. The CDR3 runs from the conserved cysteine through the conserved F or W. The order of the fields is CDR3 length, clone size, D gene, V gene, J gene, CDR3 protein, CDR3 DNA. The D gene is left open where the match is weak. Rows may omit the clone size; those that give it use once, few, many or a size class.

18,-,TRBD2,TRBV18,TRBJ2-4,CASSPPGLANTAKNIQYF,TGTGCCAGCTCACCACCGGGACTAGCGAACACTGCCAAAAACATTCAGTACTTC
14,-,TRBD1,TRBV6-5,TRBJ1-2,CASSTRDSYYGYTF,TGTGCCAGCAGTACCAGGGACAGCTACTATGGCTACACCTTC
14,-,-,TRBV19,TRBJ1-1,CASRDPGRITEAFF,TGTGCCAGTAGAGACCCGGGACGGATCACTGAAGCTTTCTTT
14,-,TRBD2,TRBV3-1/TRBV3-2,TRBJ2-1,CASGRLAGVVEQFF,TGTGCCAGCGGTAGACTAGCGGGGGTCGTTGAGCAGTTCTTC
14,-,-,TRBV7-9,TRBJ2-5,CASSLRGTQETQYF,TGTGCCAGCAGCTTAAGGGGAACCCAAGAGACCCAGTACTTC
16,-,-,TRBV4-2,TRBJ2-2,CASSQVTGRNTGELFF,TGTGCCAGCAGCCAAGTTACCGGGAGGAACACCGGGGAGCTGTTTTTT
15,-,-,TRBV7-2,TRBJ2-2,CASFRGAVNTGELFF,TGTGCCAGCTTTCGGGGGGCCGTTAACACCGGGGAGCTGTTTTTT
13,-,-,TRBV19,TRBJ2-3,CASSSGSTDTQYF,TGTGCCAGTAGTTCAGGGAGCACAGATACGCAGTATTTT
13,-,-,TRBV29-1,TRBJ2-5,CSVEMAWQETQYF,TGCAGCGTTGAAATGGCCTGGCAAGAGACCCAGTACTTC
13,-,-,TRBV12-3/TRBV12-4,TRBJ1-4,CASSLEAGRKLFF,TGTGCCAGCAGTTTAGAGGCAGGGAGAAAACTGTTTTTT
14,once,-,TRBV18,TRBJ1-4,CASSPRREGEKLFF,TGTGCCAGCTCCCCCAGGAGGGAAGGTGAAAAACTGTTTTTT